These 4 T cell receptor beta chains came from one sample sequenced in a study of T cell changes during pregnancy in multiple sclerosis (dated by TCRdb to about 2019). Libraries were prepared through the immunoSEQ multiplex PCR assay. TCRdb took over this immuneACCESS table, retaining in-frame rearrangements with V and J assigned. Such tables are incomplete; in checked studies, under half of the missing clones stem from an unresolved V gene, and the remainder is unexplained. The sample yields roughly 15,000 clones; approximately 84% were counted once. The ten largest clones represent over 15% of the sample. The specimen was CD8+ T cells from peripheral blood mononuclear cells, collected in the third trimester of pregnancy. These receptor sequences come from a female donor in good health, enrolled as a control in a pregnancy study.

The V call is TRBV10-2, the J call TRBJ2-2; a possible D gene is TRBD2 (7 bases). The CDR3 loop spans 13 amino acids. Germline V gene data show CDR1 as WSHSY and CDR2 as SAAADI. V lost 1 base to trimming and J lost 11 bases, with 11 bases between them. The CDR3 coding sequence is TGCGCCAGCAGTGAGTGGGGGGGGGCTGAGCTGTTTTTT. Its protein is CASSEWGGAELFF.

This chain joins TRBV27 and TRBJ2-1; 11 nucleotides line up with TRBD2. In germline, CDR1 is MNHEY, CDR2 SMNVEV (reference sequence). Germline trimming cut 3 bases from V and 6 bases from J; bases unmatched to any gene: 4. This CDR3 has 15 amino acids. CDR3 region: CASSLRLAGSNEQFF. The CDR3 bases are TGTGCCAGCAGTTTGCGACTAGCGGGAAGCAATGAGCAGTTCTTC.

This chain uses TRBV7-4 with TRBJ1-1; D gene unclear. Germline V gene sequence: CDR1 SGHVT, CDR2 SQSDAQ. This CDR3 is built from 11 residues. The germline V and J ends were trimmed by 10 bases and 1 base, with 7 bases remaining between them. CDR3 bases: TGTGCCAAACAGAGGAACACTGAAGCTTTCTTT. Translation gives CAKQRNTEAFF.

The rearrangement uses TRBV19 and TRBJ2-7; D is undetermined. Germline CDR1 and CDR2: LNHDA and SQIVND (reference sequence). The CDR3 totals 13 residues. Trimming left V 1 base short and J 2 bases short, with 6 bases between. In DNA, the CDR3 is TGTGCCAGTAGTATAGGTCAGGCCTACGAGCAGTACTTC. Amino acid sequence: CASSIGQAYEQYF.